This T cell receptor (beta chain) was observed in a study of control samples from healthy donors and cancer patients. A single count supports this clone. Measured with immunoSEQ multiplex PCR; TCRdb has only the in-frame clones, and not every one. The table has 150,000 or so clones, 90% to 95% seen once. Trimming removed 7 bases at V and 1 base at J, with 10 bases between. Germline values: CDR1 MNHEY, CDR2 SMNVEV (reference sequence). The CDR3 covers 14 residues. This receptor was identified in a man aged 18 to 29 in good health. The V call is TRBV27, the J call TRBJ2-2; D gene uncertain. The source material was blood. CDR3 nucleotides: TGTGCCAGCACTCCCGGTGTGAACACCGGGGAGCTGTTTTTT. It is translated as CASTPGVNTGELFF.